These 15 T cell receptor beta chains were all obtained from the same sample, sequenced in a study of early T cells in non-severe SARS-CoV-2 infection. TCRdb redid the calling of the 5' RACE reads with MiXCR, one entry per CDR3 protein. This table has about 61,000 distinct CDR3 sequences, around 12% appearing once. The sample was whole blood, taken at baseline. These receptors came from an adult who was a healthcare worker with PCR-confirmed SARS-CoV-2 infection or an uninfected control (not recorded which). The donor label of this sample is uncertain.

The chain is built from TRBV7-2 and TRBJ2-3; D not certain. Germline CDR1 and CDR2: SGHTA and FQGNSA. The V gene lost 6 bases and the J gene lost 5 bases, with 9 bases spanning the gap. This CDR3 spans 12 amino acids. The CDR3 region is CASSGQGDTQYF. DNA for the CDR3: TGTGCCAGCAGTGGTCAAGGAGATACGCAGTATTTT.

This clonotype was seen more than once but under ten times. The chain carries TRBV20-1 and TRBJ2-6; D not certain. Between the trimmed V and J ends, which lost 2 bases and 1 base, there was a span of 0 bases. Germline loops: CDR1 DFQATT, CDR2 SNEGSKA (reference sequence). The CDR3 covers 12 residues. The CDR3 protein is CSARSGANVLTF. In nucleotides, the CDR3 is TGCAGTGCTAGATCTGGGGCCAACGTCCTGACTTTC.

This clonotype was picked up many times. CDR3 sequence: CASSPANTEAFF. The DNA of the CDR3 is TGTGCCAGCTCACCGGCGAACACTGAAGCTTTCTTT. The chain carries TRBV18 and TRBJ1-1; no reliable D call. The CDR3 has 12 amino acids. Germline-derived CDR1 and CDR2 are KGHSH and LQKENI. Trimming removed 3 bases from V and 1 base from J, with 3 bases in between.

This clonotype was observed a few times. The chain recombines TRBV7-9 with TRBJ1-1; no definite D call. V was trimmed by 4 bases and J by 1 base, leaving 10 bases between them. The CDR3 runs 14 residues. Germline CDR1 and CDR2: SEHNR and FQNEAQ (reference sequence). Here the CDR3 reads CASSSTYKNTEAFF. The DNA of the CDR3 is TGTGCCAGCAGCTCAACCTATAAGAACACTGAAGCTTTCTTT.

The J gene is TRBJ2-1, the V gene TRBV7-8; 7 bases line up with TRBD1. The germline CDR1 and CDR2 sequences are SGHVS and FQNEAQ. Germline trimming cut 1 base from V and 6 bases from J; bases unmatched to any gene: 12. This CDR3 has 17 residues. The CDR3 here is CASSLVQARRTGNEQFF. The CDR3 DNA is TGTGCCAGCAGCTTAGTCCAGGCCCGGAGGACAGGCAATGAGCAGTTCTTC.

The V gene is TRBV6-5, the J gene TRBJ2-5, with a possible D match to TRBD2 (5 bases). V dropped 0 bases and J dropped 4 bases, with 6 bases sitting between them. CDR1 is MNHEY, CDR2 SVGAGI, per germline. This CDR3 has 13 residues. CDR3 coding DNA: TGTGCCAGCAGTTACTCAGGGAGAGAGACCCAGTACTTC. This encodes CASSYSGRETQYF.

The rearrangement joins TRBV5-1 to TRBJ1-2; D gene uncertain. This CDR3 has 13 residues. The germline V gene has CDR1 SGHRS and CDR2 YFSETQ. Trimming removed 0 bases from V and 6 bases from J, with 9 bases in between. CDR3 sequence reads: CASSLGGRNGYTF. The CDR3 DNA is TGCGCCAGCAGCTTGGGAGGGAGGAATGGCTACACCTTC.

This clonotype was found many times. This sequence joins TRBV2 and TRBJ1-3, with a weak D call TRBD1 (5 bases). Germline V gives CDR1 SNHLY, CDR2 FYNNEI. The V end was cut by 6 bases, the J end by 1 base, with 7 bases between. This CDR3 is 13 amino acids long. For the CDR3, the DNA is TGTGCCAGCAGCAGGGAATCTGGAAACACCATATATTTT. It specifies CASSRESGNTIYF.

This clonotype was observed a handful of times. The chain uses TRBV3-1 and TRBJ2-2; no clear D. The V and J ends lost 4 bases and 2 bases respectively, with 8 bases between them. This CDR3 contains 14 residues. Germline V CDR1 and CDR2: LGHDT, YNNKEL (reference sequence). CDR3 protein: CASSRPPNTGELFF. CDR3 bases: TGTGCCAGCAGCCGCCCGCCAAACACCGGGGAGCTGTTTTTT. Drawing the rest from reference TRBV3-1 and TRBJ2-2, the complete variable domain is DTAVSQTPKYLVTQMGNDKSIKCEQNLGHDTMYWYKQDSKKFLKIMFSYNNKELIINETVPNRFSPKSPDKAHLNLHINSLELGDSAVYFCASSRPPNTGELFFGEGSRLTVL.

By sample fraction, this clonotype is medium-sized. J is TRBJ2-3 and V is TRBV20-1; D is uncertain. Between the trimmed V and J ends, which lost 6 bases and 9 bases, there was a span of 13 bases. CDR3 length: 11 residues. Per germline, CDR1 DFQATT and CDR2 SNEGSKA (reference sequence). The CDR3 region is CSAMHRVTQYF. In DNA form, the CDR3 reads TGCAGTGCCATGCATCGGGTAACGCAGTATTTT.

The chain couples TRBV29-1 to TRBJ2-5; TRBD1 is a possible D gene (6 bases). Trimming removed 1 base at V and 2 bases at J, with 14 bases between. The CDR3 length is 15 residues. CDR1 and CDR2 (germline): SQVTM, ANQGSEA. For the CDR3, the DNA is TGCAGCGTTGAAGTGTGGACAGTCGCACAAGAGACCCAGTACTTC. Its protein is CSVEVWTVAQETQYF.

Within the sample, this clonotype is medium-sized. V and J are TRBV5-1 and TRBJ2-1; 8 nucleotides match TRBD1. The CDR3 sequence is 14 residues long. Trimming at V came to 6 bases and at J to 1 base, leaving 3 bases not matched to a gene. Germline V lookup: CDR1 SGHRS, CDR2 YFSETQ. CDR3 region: CASTDRGSYNEQFF. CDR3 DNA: TGCGCCAGCACCGACAGGGGATCCTACAATGAGCAGTTCTTC.

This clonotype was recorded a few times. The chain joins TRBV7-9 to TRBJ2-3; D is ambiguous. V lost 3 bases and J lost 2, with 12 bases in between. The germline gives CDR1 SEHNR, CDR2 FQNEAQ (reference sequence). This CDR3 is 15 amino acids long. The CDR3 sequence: CASSFETAYTDTQYF. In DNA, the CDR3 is TGTGCCAGCAGCTTCGAAACAGCCTACACAGATACGCAGTATTTT.

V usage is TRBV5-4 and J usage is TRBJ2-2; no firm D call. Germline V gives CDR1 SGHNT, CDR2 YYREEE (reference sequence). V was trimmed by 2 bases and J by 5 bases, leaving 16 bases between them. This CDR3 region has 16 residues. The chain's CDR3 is CASSFSPARITGELFF. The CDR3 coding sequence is TGTGCCAGCAGCTTTTCACCCGCCAGGATTACCGGGGAGCTGTTTTTT.

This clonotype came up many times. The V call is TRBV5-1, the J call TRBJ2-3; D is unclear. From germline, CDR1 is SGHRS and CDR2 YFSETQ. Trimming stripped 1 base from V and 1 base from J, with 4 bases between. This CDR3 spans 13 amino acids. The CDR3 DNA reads TGCGCCAGCAGCTTGTTTGGCACAGATACGCAGTATTTT. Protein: CASSLFGTDTQYF.